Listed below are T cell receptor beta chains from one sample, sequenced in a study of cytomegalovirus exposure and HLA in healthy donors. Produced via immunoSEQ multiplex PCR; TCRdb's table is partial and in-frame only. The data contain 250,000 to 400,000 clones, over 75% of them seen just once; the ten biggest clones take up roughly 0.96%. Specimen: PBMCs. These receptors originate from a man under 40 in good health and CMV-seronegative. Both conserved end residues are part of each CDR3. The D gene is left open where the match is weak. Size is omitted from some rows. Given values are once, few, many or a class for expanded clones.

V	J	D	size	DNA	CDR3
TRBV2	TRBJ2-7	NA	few	TGTGCCAGCAACGGGGGAAGGAACGAGCAGTACTTC	CASNGGRNEQYF
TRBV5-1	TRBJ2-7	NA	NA	TGCGCCAGCAGCTCGGCCCTAGACGATCCCAGGCAGTACTTC	CASSSALDDPRQYF
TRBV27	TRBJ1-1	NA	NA	TGTGCCAGCAGTCCCAACAGGGCCATTCAGCGAGAAGCTTTCTTT	CASSPNRAIQREAFF
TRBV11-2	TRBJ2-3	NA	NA	TGTGCCAGCAGCCTAGGGGGGGGAGGGGATACGCAGTATTTT	CASSLGGGGDTQYF
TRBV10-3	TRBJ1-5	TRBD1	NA	TGTGCCATCAGTGAGTCGGGACAGGGCCCTCAGCCCCAGCATTTT	CAISESGQGPQPQHF
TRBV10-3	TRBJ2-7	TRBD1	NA	TGTGCCAGCCGACAGGGGGGAACCTACGAGCAGTACTTC	CASRQGGTYEQYF
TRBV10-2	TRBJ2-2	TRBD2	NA	TGCGCCAGCAGTCTAGCGGGGGGGGACACCGGGGAGCTGTTTTTT	CASSLAGGDTGELFF
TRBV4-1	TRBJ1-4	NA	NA	TGCGCCAGCAGCCCCCCGGAGGGATATGCAACTAATGAAAAACTGTTTTTT	CASSPPEGYATNEKLFF
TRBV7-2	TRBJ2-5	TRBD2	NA	TGTGCCAGCAGCTTAGATATAGGACTAGGAGTCCAAGAGACCCAGTACTTC	CASSLDIGLGVQETQYF
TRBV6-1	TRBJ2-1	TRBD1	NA	TGTGCCAGCAGCGACAGGGGCTCCTACAATGAGCAGTTCTTC	CASSDRGSYNEQFF
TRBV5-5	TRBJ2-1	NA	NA	TGTGCCAGCAGCTTGCGGGAGTACAATGAGCAGTTCTTC	CASSLREYNEQFF